This TCR beta chain emerged from a study of Graves' ophthalmopathy and Graves' hyperthyroidism (dated by TCRdb to 2016 to 2019). In the study overall: Peripheral blood samples were taken at the time of initial diagnosis, before any treatment was given. T-cell repertoires of thyroid tissue and blood were compared in five or six hyperthyroidism patients. In total, around 140 blood samples were TCR-sequenced: around 42 ophthalmopathy, roughly 80 hyperthyroidism and some 17 hyperthyroidism-to-ophthalmopathy patients. Following sample collection, hyperthyroidism patients were given methimazole at a starting dose of 30 mg daily, and ophthalmopathy patients were given high-dose intravenous methylprednisolone. To explore V-J signatures distinguishing ophthalmopathy from hyperthyroidism, a discovery set of about a hundred patients (about 41 ophthalmopathy, 55 to 60 stable hyperthyroidism) was enrolled. The study used TCR beta repertoire signatures to distinguish Graves' ophthalmopathy from Graves' hyperthyroidism and to predict progression to ophthalmopathy. For independent validation, a separate cohort was made up of approximately 18 hyperthyroidism patients plus 17 patients who later progressed from hyperthyroidism to ophthalmopathy. The 100 discovery patients were randomly split 7:3 into training and test sets.

Trimming accounts for 5 bases at V and 3 bases at J, while the number of junction bases matched to no gene is 7. Including cysteine and phenylalanine, the CDR3 has 17 amino acids. Here the CDR3 DNA is all that survives: 51 bases in frame from base 1. CDR1 and CDR2 (MNHEY, SVGEGT) derive from the germline V gene. TCR beta CDR3 regions were amplified from RNA transcripts for repertoire sequencing. The first round was an RT-PCR using HTBI primers with the Qiagen OneStep RT-PCR kit, and this first round was followed by a second-round multiplex PCR, then size selection and purification. The libraries underwent paired-end sequencing with 100 bp reads on an Illumina HiSeq2000. The paper's data handling went like this. SOAPnuke was used for read processing, and reads with adapters, uncalled bases, a mean Phred below 15, or no exact constant-primer or identifier match were discarded. High-quality paired reads were merged with COPE v1.2.5. Each unique nucleotide sequence was treated as a clonotype, and MiTCR v1.1 was used to align the clonotypes to the IMGT TRB V, D and J references. Analysis was restricted to V-J combinations with a frequency above 0.0001, which covered roughly 99% of repertoires. For each V-J combination, a TCR clonal expansion and chaos score was defined as the ratio of F50 clonal expansion to chaos observed in the TCRdist matrix. Features were reduced by Welch's t-statistics and random forest to about a dozen V-J combinations, which fed a naive Bayes classifier. The similarity between thyroid and blood repertoires was quantified using the Morisita-Horn index. TCRdb reworked the public reads: Q25 trimming with fastp, MiXCR clone assembly, productive beta chains retained. Records with the same CDR3 protein are collapsed into one entry carrying the most frequent genes and DNA. TCRdb, not the authors, supplied the V and J calls. The sample data list about 620,000 distinct CDR3 sequences, and around a fifth of these were observed just once. The ten largest clonotypes hold more than 5.5% of the sample.

This clonotype was recorded at least ten times. The specificity of this receptor is unknown. No base quality values were provided; no much bigger clone lies one nucleotide off. The investigation overall reported the following: No statistical method was used to set the sample size in advance, and the investigators knew which group each participant was assigned to. Ophthalmopathy was separated from stable hyperthyroidism by the 13-signature model with 85% to 90% sensitivity and around 81% specificity in cross-validation and with 80%/75% in the test set. In validation, the model predicted ophthalmopathy progression with about 70% sensitivity and 72.22% specificity; roughly 11 predicted patients were CT-confirmed with GO in a median of approximately 6.5 months. Among expanded thyroid clonotypes with frequency above 0.001, most also showed up in blood, which suggests that blood repertoires may reflect the thyroid immune response.

Hyperthyroidism was considered stable if no progression to ophthalmopathy occurred within 18 months of follow-up. Hyperthyroidism patients were newly diagnosed, were aged 18 to 65 years, and had a disease duration under 2 months. Patients were excluded if they had other autoimmune diseases, uncontrolled infections, pregnancy or lactation. Clinical symptoms, serum thyroxine, TRAb, thyroid ultrasound and orbital computed tomography formed the basis of the diagnosis. PBMCs were isolated from about 9.2 ml of fresh peripheral blood by Ficoll-Paque density gradient centrifugation. Trizol reagent was used to extract the total RNA, and its quality was then checked on an Agilent 2100 Bioanalyzer.

Recombination joined TRBV6-2 or TRBV6-3 with TRBJ2-2; 12 bases in the middle match TRBD2. Sample: peripheral blood. This TCR was sampled from a woman under 30 with stable Graves' hyperthyroidism. Some clones in this sample may be carry-over from other donors' samples. Donor details come from another sample of the same person, matched by shared clones. The sequenced DNA: TGTGCCAGCAGTCGACTAGCGGGAGAACTATACACCGGGGAGCTGTTTTTT. The encoded protein is CASSRLAGELYTGELFF.